Included here is one T cell receptor (beta chain) sequence, with context. Its specificity is not known. Some clones are missing from TCRdb's copy, which holds only in-frame ones; the method was immunoSEQ multiplex PCR. The sample has roughly 120,000 clones; approximately 86% are singletons. This specimen comes from a study of T cell responses to AZD1222 COVID-19 vaccine. General observations from the study: CD4 TCRs linked to vaccination spanned spike, dominating at 160-218 and 743-854. Clonal diversity was possibly underestimated, and white British individuals and females predominated among donors.

From germline, CDR1 is SGHTA and CDR2 FQGNSA. The germline V and J ends were trimmed by 0 bases and 2 bases, with 11 bases remaining between them. The CDR3 totals 16 residues. The sequencing here drew on peripheral blood, taken 28 days after the second AZD1222 dose. This TCR came from an adult who received the AZD1222 COVID-19 vaccine. V and J are TRBV7-2 and TRBJ1-3; no reliable D call. The CDR3, as DNA: TGTGCCAGCAGCTTAGCCTCCTACAGTCCTGGAAACACCATATATTTT. This translates into CASSLASYSPGNTIYF.